This T cell receptor (beta chain) was found in a study of blood T cell repertoires in COVID-19. Study as a whole: Sources were T cells, B-cell-depleted T cells, or PBMCs; the material itself was cDNA or gDNA.

This clone appeared once. In assigning cohorts, the study relied on participant-reported clinical history. Sequencing was performed with immunoSEQ multiplex PCR; in TCRdb, only in-frame clones are kept and a portion is missing. The sample yields 180,000 or so clones, about 88% seen once. The CDR3 covers 13 residues. The germline gives CDR1 SGHAT, CDR2 FQNNGV. With 3 bases clipped from V and 7 bases from J, the junction kept 6 bases outside the gene matches. This sequence joins TRBV11-2 and TRBJ2-7; TRBD1 agrees at 7 bases. This receptor was identified in a woman younger than 35 who had recovered from COVID-19. The specimen sequenced was PBMCs or T cells enriched from blood (not recorded which). This CDR3 reads CASSLGQPGEQYF. The CDR3 region has the DNA TGTGCCAGCAGCTTGGGACAGCCAGGAGAGCAGTACTTC.